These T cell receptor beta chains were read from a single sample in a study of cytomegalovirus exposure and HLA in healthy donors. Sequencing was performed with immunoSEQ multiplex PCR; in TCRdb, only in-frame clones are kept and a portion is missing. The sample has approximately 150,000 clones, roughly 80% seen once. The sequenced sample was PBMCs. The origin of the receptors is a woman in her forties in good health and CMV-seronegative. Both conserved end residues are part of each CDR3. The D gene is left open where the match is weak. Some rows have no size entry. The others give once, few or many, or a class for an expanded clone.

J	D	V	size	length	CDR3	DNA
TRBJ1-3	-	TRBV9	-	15	CASSPAAISGNTIYF	TGTGCCAGCAGCCCGGCGGCGATCTCTGGAAACACCATATATTTT
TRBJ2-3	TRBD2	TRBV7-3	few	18	CASSLGLGIEGGADTQYF	TGTGCCAGCAGCCTGGGACTAGGGATTGAGGGGGGGGCAGATACGCAGTATTTT
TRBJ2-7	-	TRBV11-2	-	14	CASSGIPGNYEQYF	TGTGCCAGCAGCGGCATCCCAGGGAATTACGAGCAGTACTTC
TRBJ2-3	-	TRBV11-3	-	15	CASARRGPSTDTQYF	TGTGCCTCAGCCCGGAGGGGACCTTCCACAGATACGCAGTATTTT
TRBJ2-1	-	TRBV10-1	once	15	CASSESISPGHEQFF	TGCGCCAGCAGTGAGTCGATTTCCCCTGGGCATGAGCAGTTCTTC
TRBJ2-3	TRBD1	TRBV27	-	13	CASMRTGGNTQYF	TGTGCCAGCATGCGGACAGGGGGCAATACGCAGTATTTT
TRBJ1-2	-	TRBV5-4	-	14	CASSLAGGGYGYTF	TGTGCCAGCAGCTTGGCCGGGGGGGGATATGGCTACACCTTC
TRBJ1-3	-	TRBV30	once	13	CAWNRDVGNTIYF	TGTGCCTGGAACAGGGATGTTGGAAACACCATATATTTT
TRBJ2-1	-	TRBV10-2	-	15	CASRTLAGAPNEQFF	TGCGCCAGCAGGACCCTTGCGGGGGCCCCTAATGAGCAGTTCTTC
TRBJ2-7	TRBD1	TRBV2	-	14	CASSTGQGNYEQYF	TGTGCCAGCAGTACCGGACAGGGGAACTACGAGCAGTACTTC
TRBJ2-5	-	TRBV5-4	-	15	CASSRGFFGRETQYF	TGTGCCAGCAGCAGGGGTTTTTTCGGGAGAGAGACCCAGTACTTC
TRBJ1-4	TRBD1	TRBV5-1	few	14	CASRPGQPNEKLFF	TGCGCCAGCAGACCGGGACAGCCTAATGAAAAACTGTTTTTT
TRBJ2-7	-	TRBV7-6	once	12	CASGDVPYEQYF	TGTGCCAGCGGAGACGTTCCCTACGAGCAGTACTTC
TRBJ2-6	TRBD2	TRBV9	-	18	CASSLTTSGVSGANVLTF	TGTGCCAGCAGTCTGACGACTAGCGGGGTCTCTGGGGCCAACGTCCTGACTTTC
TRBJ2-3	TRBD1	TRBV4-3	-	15	CASSVQGSVPDTQYF	TGCGCCAGCAGCGTACAGGGGTCAGTTCCAGATACGCAGTATTTT
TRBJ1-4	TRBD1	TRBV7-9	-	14	CASSSDRGNEKLFF	TGTGCCAGCAGCTCGGACAGGGGCAACGAAAAACTGTTTTTT
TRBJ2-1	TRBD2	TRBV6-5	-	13	CASTRLAGNEQFF	TGTGCCAGCACCAGACTAGCGGGTAATGAGCAGTTCTTC
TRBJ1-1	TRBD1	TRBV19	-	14	CASRDRGSDTEAFF	TGTGCCAGTAGGGACAGGGGGTCGGACACTGAAGCTTTCTTT
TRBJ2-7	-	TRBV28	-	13	CASSVSNSYEQYF	TGTGCCAGCAGTGTGTCAAACTCCTACGAGCAGTACTTC
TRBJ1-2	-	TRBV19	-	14	CASSIFGTNYGYTF	TGTGCCAGTAGTATTTTTGGGACAAACTATGGCTACACCTTC
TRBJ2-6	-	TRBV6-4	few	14	CASSDSTGANGLTF	TGTGCCAGCAGTGACTCGACTGGGGCCAACGGCCTGACTTTC
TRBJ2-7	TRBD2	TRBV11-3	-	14	CASRSRLAAPEQYF	TGTGCCAGCAGATCGAGACTAGCGGCGCCCGAGCAGTACTTC
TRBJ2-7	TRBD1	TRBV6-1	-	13	CASAGTGGYEQYF	TGTGCCAGCGCCGGGACAGGAGGCTACGAGCAGTACTTC
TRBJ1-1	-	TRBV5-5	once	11	CASSLERGPFF	TGTGCCAGCAGCTTGGAAAGAGGGCCTTTCTTT
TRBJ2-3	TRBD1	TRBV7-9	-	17	CASSPLVDRGPADTQYF	TGTGCCAGCAGCCCGCTGGTTGACAGGGGTCCCGCAGATACGCAGTATTTT
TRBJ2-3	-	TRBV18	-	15	CASSPLLGGPDTQYF	TGTGCCAGCTCACCACTTTTAGGAGGACCAGATACGCAGTATTTT
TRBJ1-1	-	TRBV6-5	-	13	CASSSGANTEAFF	TGTGCCAGCAGCTCAGGGGCGAACACTGAAGCTTTCTTT
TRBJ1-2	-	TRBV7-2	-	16	CASSLGNTVSNYGYTF	TGTGCCAGCAGCTTAGGGAATACAGTCTCCAACTATGGCTACACCTTC
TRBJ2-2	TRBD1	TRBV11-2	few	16	CASSSQGQGHSGELFF	TGTGCCAGCAGCTCCCAGGGACAGGGTCATTCCGGGGAGCTGTTTTTT
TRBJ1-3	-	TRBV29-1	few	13	CSVVAGSGNTIYF	TGCAGCGTTGTCGCAGGGTCGGGAAACACCATATATTTT
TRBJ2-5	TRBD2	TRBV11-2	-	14	CASSFSGGEETQYF	TGTGCCAGCAGCTTCAGCGGGGGAGAAGAGACCCAGTACTTC
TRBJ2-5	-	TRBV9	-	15	CASSVGQEPQETQYF	TGTGCCAGCAGCGTAGGACAGGAGCCCCAAGAGACCCAGTACTTC
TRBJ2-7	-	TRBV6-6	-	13	CASSPTGTYEQYF	TGTGCCAGCAGTCCGACAGGCACCTACGAGCAGTACTTC
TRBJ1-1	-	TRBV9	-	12	CASSPHDSEAFF	TGTGCCAGCAGCCCCCACGACAGTGAAGCTTTCTTT
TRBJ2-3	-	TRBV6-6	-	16	CASSYRGRRSADTQYF	TGTGCCAGCAGTTATCGGGGGAGGAGGTCCGCAGATACGCAGTATTTT
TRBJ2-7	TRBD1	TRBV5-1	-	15	CASSLRQGPSYEQYF	TGCGCCAGCAGCTTGAGACAGGGGCCCTCCTACGAGCAGTACTTC
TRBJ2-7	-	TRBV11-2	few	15	CASSSLQGPTYEQYF	TGTGCCAGCAGCTCCTTACAGGGACCAACCTACGAGCAGTACTTC
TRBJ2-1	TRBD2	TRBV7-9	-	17	CSSRPALSGDSYNEQFF	TGTTCCAGCAGACCCGCCCTTAGCGGGGATTCCTACAATGAGCAGTTCTTC
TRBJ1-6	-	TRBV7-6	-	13	CASSSTSYSPLHF	TGTGCCAGCAGCTCGACAAGTTATTCACCCCTCCACTTT
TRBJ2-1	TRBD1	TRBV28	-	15	CASSPDDRGGVSWFF	TGTGCCAGCAGTCCCGATGACAGGGGGGGTGTATCATGGTTCTTC
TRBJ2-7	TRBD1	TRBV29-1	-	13	CSVEVQGAYEQYF	TGCAGCGTTGAGGTCCAGGGGGCCTACGAGCAGTACTTC
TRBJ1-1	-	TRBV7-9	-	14	CSSSLIQVDTEAFF	TGTTCCAGCAGCTTAATACAGGTCGACACTGAAGCTTTCTTT
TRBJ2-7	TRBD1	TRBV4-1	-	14	CASSPGTGSNEQYF	TGCGCCAGCAGTCCCGGGACAGGGTCCAACGAGCAGTACTTC
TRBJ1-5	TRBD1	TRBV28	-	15	CASSSRDRAYQPQHF	TGTGCCAGCAGTTCTCGGGACAGGGCATATCAGCCCCAGCATTTT
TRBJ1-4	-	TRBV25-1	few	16	CASSEYNAGFSEKLFF	TGTGCCAGCAGTGAATATAATGCAGGGTTTAGTGAAAAACTGTTTTTT
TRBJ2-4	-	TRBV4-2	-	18	CASSPSGGAASAKNIQYF	TGTGCCAGCAGCCCAAGTGGGGGGGCCGCAAGTGCCAAAAACATTCAGTACTTC
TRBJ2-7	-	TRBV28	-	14	CASTKSGDRYEQYF	TGTGCCAGCACGAAAAGCGGAGATCGTTACGAGCAGTACTTC
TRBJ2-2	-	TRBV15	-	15	CATSRDLRASGELFF	TGTGCCACCAGCAGAGATCTCAGGGCATCCGGGGAGCTGTTTTTT
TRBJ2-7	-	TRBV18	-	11	CASSPGYEQYF	TGTGCCAGCTCACCCGGGTACGAGCAGTACTTC
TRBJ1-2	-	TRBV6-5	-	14	CASSDVWEAYGYTF	TGTGCCAGCAGTGACGTCTGGGAGGCATATGGCTACACCTTC
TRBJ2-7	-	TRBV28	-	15	CASSLSGRGVYEQYF	TGTGCCAGCAGTTTGTCGGGCAGGGGTGTATACGAGCAGTACTTC
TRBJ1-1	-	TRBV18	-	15	CASSPQVNMNTEAFF	TGTGCCAGCTCACCACAAGTCAACATGAACACTGAAGCTTTCTTT
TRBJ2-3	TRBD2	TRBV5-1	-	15	CASTQRAGGTDTQYF	TGCGCCAGCACCCAGAGGGCGGGAGGTACAGATACGCAGTATTTT
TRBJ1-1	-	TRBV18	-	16	CASSPPVGTRGTEAFF	TGTGCCAGCTCACCACCGGTAGGAACACGGGGCACTGAAGCTTTCTTT
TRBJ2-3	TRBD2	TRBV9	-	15	CASSSERGRTDTQYF	TGTGCCAGCAGCTCAGAGCGGGGCCGCACAGATACGCAGTATTTT